This TCR beta chain was observed in a study of response to subunit inactivated influenza vaccine. Study conclusions and caveats: Each seasonal flu vaccination may recruit only limited new T cells, authors suggested.

This CDR3 region has 13 residues. CDR1 and CDR2 (germline): MGHDK, SYGVNS. The ends lost 6 bases at V and 3 bases at J; junction bases unmatched: 1. Each CDR3 protein is one row after TCRdb ran MiXCR on the RT-PCR reads. The table lists approximately 570,000 distinct CDR3 sequences, approximately 7.1% of them singletons. About this clonotype: What it recognizes is unknown.

The chain is built from TRBV25-1 and TRBJ2-2, with 7 nucleotides matching TRBD1. The sequence was collected from a man between 50 and 69 years old who received an inactivated influenza vaccine. The specimen comprised PBMCs from blood, sampled about 24 months after vaccination. CDR3 amino acids: CASRQGYTGELFF. CDR3 DNA: TGTGCCAGCAGACAGGGGTACACCGGGGAGCTGTTTTTT.